The T cell receptor beta chain under discussion was sequenced for a study of blood T cell repertoires in COVID-19. Trimming removed 0 bases at V and 3 bases at J, with 8 bases between. The CDR3 runs to 14 residues. CDR1 is PRHDT, CDR2 FYEKMQ, per germline (reference sequence). The method was immunoSEQ multiplex PCR; TCRdb's version includes in-frame clones alone and lacks a portion of them. There are approximately 250,000 clones in the sample; about 90% occur only once, and roughly 3.9% lies in the top ten. The origin of this receptor is a woman aged 25-40 years with acute COVID-19. Sequenced material: PBMCs or T cells enriched from blood (not recorded which). The V and J genes are TRBV13 and TRBJ2-5, with D perhaps matching TRBD2 (5 bases). This CDR3 reads CASSLGGREETQYF. CDR3 bases: TGTGCCAGCAGCTTAGGAGGGAGAGAAGAGACCCAGTACTTC.